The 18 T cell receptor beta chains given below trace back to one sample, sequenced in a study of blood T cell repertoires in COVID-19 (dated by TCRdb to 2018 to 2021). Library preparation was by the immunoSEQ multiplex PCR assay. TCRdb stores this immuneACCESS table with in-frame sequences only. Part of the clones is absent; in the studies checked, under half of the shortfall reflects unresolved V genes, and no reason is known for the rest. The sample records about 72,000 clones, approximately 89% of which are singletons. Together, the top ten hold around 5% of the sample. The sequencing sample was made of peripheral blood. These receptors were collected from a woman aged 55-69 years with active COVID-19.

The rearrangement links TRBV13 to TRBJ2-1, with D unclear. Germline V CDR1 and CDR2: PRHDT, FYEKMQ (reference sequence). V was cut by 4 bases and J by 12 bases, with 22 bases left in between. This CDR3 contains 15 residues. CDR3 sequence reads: CASSWRGRLGLGQFF. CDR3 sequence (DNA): TGTGCCAGCAGCTGGCGAGGAAGACTCGGCCTGGGGCAGTTCTTC.

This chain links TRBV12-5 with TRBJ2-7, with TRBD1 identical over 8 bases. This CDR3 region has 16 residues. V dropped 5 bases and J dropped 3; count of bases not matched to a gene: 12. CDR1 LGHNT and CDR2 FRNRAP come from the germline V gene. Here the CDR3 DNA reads TGTGCTAGTGGTACGAATGCAGGGGGCTTGGTCTACGAGCAGTACTTC. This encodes CASGTNAGGLVYEQYF. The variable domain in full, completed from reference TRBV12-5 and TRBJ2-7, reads DARVTQTPRHKVTEMGQEVTMRCQPILGHNTVFWYRQTMMQGLELLAYFRNRAPLDDSGMPKDRFSAEMPDATLATLKIQPSEPRDSAVYFCASGTNAGGLVYEQYFGPGTRLTVT.

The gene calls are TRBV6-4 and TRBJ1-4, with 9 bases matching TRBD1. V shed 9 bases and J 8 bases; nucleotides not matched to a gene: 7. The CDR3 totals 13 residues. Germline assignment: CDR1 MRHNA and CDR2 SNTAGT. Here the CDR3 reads CASHRDRDEKLFF. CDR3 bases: TGTGCCAGTCACCGGGACAGGGACGAAAAACTGTTTTTT.

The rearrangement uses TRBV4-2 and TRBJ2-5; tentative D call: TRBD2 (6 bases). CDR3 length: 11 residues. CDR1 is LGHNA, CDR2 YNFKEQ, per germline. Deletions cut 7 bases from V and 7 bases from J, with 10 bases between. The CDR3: CASTAGGTQYF. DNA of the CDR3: TGTGCCAGCACCGCCGGGGGGACCCAGTACTTC.

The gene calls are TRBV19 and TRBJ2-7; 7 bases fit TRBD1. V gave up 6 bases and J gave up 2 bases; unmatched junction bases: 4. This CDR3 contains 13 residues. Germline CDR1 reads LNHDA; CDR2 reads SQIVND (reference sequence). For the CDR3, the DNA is TGTGCCAGTAGCAGGGACAGAACCTACGAGCAGTACTTC. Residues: CASSRDRTYEQYF.

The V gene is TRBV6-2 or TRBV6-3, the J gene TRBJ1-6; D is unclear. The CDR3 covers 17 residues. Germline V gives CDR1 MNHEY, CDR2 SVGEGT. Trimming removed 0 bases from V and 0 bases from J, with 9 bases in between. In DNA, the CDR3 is TGTGCCAGCAGTTACTCACCGGGAGGCTCCTATAATTCACCCCTCCACTTT. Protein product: CASSYSPGGSYNSPLHF.

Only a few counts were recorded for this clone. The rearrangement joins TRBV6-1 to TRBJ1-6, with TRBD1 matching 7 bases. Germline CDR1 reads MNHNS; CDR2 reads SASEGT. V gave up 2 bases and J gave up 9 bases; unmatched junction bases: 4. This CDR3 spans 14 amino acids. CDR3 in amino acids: CASSETGDGSPLHF. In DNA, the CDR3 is TGTGCCAGCAGTGAAACAGGGGACGGTTCACCCCTCCACTTT.

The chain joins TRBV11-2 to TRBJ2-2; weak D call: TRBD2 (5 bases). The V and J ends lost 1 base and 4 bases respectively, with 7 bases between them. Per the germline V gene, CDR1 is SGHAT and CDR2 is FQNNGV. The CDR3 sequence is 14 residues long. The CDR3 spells CASSLGELTGELFF. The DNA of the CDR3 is TGTGCCAGCAGCTTAGGGGAGCTCACCGGGGAGCTGTTTTTT.

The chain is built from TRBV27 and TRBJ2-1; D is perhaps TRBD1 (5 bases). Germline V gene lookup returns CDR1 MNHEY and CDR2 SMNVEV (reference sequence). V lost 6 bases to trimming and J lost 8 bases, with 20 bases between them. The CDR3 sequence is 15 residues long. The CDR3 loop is CASSPTSPDNHEQFF. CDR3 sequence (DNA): TGTGCCAGCAGCCCCACTTCCCCGGACAACCATGAGCAGTTCTTC.

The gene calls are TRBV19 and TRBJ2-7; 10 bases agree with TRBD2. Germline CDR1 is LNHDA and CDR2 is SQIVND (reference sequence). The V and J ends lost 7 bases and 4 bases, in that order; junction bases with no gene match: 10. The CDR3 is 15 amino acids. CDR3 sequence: CASKKTGAGGYEQYF. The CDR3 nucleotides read TGTGCCAGTAAGAAAACGGGAGCGGGAGGGTACGAGCAGTACTTC.

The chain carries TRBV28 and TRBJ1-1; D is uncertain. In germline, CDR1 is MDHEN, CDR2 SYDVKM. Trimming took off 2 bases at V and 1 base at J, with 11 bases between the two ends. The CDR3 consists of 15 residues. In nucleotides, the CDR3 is TGTGCCAGCAGTTTAAGACCGACACCGAACACTGAAGCTTTCTTT. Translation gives CASSLRPTPNTEAFF. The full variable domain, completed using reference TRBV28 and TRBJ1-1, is DVKVTQSSRYLVKRTGEKVFLECVQDMDHENMFWYRQDPGLGLRLIYFSYDVKMKEKGDIPEGYSVSREKKERFSLILESASTNQTSMYLCASSLRPTPNTEAFFGQGTRLTVV.

The CDR3 region is CASSHELAGSYNEQFF. The CDR3 region has the DNA TGTGCCAGCAGCCATGAGCTAGCGGGATCCTACAATGAGCAGTTCTTC. This chain uses TRBV7-9 with TRBJ2-1; TRBD2 matches at 9 bases. Germline V CDR1 and CDR2: SEHNR, FQNEAQ (reference sequence). J lost 1 base, V lost 5 bases, and 6 bases had no gene match. This CDR3 contains 16 residues. Full variable domain (outside the CDR3, taken from reference TRBV7-9 and TRBJ2-1): DTGVSQNPRHKITKRGQNVTFRCDPISEHNRLYWYRQTLGQGPEFLTYFQNEAQLEKSRLLSDRFSAERPKGSFSTLEIQRTEQGDSAMYLCASSHELAGSYNEQFFGPGTRLTVL.

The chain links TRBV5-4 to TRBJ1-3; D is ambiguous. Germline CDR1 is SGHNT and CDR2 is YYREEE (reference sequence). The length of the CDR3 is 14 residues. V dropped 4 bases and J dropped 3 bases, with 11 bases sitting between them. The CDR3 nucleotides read TGTGCCAGCAGCCTTGGAGGAGTTGGAAACACCATATATTTT. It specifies CASSLGGVGNTIYF.

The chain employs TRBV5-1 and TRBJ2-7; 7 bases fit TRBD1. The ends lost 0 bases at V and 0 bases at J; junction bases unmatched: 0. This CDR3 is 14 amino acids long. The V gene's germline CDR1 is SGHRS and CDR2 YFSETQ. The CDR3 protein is CASSLDRGSYEQYF. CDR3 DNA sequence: TGCGCCAGCAGCTTGGACAGGGGCTCCTACGAGCAGTACTTC.

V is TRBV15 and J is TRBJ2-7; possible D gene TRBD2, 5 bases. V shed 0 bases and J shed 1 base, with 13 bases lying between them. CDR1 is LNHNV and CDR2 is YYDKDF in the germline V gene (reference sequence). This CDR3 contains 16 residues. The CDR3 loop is CATSRDWGDWSYEQYF. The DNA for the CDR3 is TGTGCCACCAGCAGAGATTGGGGAGACTGGTCCTACGAGCAGTACTTC.

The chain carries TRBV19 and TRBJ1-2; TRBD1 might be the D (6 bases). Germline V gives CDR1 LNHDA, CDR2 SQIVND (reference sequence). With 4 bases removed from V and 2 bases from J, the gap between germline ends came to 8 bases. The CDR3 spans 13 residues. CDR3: CASSRDINYGYTF. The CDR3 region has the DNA TGTGCCAGTAGTAGGGACATAAACTATGGCTACACCTTC.

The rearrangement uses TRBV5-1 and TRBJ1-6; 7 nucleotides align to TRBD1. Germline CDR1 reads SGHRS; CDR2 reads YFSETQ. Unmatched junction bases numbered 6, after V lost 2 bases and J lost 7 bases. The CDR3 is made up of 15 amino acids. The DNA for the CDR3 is TGCGCCAGCAGCTTCCTCGGACAGGCGAATTCACCCCTCCACTTT. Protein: CASSFLGQANSPLHF.

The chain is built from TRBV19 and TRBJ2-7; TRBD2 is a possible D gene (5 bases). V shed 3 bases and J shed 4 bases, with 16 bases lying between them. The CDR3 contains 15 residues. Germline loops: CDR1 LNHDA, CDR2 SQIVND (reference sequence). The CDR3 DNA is TGTGCCAGTAGTATTCTAGCTAGCAGCGAGTACGAGCAGTACTTC. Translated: CASSILASSEYEQYF.